The clone carrying this TCR beta chain was counted ten times or more. What it binds is unknown. These data are taken from a study of Graves' ophthalmopathy and Graves' hyperthyroidism. Whole-study context: The blood sample was drawn at first diagnosis and before any treatment. Findings of the study overall: Blood samples also showed most expanded thyroid clonotypes exceeding 0.001 frequency. The model's ophthalmopathy progression predictions had just under 71% sensitivity and roughly 72% specificity.

A volume of approximately 9.2 ml of fresh peripheral blood supplied the PBMCs. The sequenced template was RNA, covering the TCR beta CDR3 region. HTBI primers were employed in first-round RT-PCR, then a second-round multiplex PCR followed. TCRdb recomputed calls from the multiplex PCR reads with MiXCR, one row per CDR3 protein. This table has more than 550,000 distinct CDR3 sequences, under 50% appearing once. V lost 5 bases to trimming and J lost 4 bases, with 14 bases between them. The length of the CDR3 is 13 residues. The germline V gene has CDR1 DFQATT and CDR2 SNEGSKA (reference sequence). Sequencing input: peripheral blood. The V call is TRBV20-1, the J call TRBJ1-1; D may be TRBD1 (5 bases). The TCR was taken from an adult man with Graves' ophthalmopathy. CDR3 sequence reads: CSAPPTGGTEAFF. In DNA, the CDR3 is TGCAGTGCTCCGCCAACAGGAGGCACTGAAGCTTTCTTT.